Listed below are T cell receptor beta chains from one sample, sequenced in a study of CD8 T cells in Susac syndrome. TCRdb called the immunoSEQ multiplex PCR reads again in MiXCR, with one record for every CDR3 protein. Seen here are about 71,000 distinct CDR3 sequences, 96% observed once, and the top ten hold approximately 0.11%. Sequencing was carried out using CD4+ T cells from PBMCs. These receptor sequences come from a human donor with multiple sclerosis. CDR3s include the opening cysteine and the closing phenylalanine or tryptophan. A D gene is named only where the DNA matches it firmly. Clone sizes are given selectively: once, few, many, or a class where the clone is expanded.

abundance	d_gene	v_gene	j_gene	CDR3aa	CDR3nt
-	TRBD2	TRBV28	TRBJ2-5	CASRVSAGGGETQYF	TGTGCCAGCAGAGTCTCGGCGGGGGGCGGAGAGACCCAGTACTTC
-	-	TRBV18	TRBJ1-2	CASSPLSDGYTF	TGTGCCAGCTCACCACTGAGTGATGGCTACACCTTC
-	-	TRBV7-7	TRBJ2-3	CASSRDRNTDTQYF	TGTGCTAGCAGCCGCGACAGAAACACAGATACGCAGTATTTT
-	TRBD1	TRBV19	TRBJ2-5	CASSNRDREETQYF	TGTGCCAGTAGTAACCGGGACAGGGAAGAGACCCAGTACTTC
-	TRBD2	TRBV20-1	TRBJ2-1	CSARHPGVAGLYNEQFF	TGCAGTGCTAGACACCCTGGGGTAGCGGGGCTATACAATGAGCAGTTCTTC
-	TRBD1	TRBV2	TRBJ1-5	CASSDGTGDHQPQHF	TGTGCCAGCAGTGACGGGACAGGGGACCATCAGCCCCAGCATTTT
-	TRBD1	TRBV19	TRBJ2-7	CASRPGQGDFEQYF	TGTGCCAGTAGACCGGGACAGGGGGATTTCGAGCAGTACTTC
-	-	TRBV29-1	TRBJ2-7	CSAPQGSEQYF	TGCAGCGCTCCGCAGGGGAGCGAGCAGTACTTC
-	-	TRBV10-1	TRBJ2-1	CASSEGQAWDEQFF	TGCGCCAGCAGTGAGGGTCAGGCTTGGGATGAGCAGTTCTTC
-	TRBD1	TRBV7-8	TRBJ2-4	CASSLGTRQGTKNIQYF	TGTGCCAGCAGCTTAGGGACGAGACAGGGTACCAAAAACATTCAGTACTTC
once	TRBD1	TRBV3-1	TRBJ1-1	CASSQPDRASEAFF	TGTGCCAGCAGCCAACCCGACAGGGCCTCTGAAGCTTTCTTT
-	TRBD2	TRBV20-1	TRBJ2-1	CSARASGDHNEQFF	TGCAGTGCTAGGGCTAGCGGGGACCACAATGAGCAGTTCTTC
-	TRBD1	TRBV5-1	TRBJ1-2	CASSFITGQGAEGYTF	TGCGCCAGCAGCTTTATCACGGGACAGGGGGCCGAAGGCTACACCTTC
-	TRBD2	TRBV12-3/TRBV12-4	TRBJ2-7	CASNIASGGTYEQYF	TGTGCCAGCAACATCGCTAGCGGGGGCACCTACGAGCAGTACTTC
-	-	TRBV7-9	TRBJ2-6	CASRPRVGGRSGANVLTF	TGTGCCAGCAGACCCAGAGTTGGGGGAAGATCTGGGGCCAACGTCCTGACTTTC
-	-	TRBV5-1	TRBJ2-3	CASSPEGLRADTQYF	TGCGCCAGCAGCCCGGAAGGTCTCAGGGCAGATACGCAGTATTTT
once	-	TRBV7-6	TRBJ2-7	CASSFGTTQDYEQYF	TGTGCCAGCAGCTTTGGGACAACTCAAGACTACGAGCAGTACTTC
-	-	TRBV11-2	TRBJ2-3	CASSLDQDTQYF	TGTGCCAGCAGCTTAGATCAAGATACGCAGTATTTT